Below are 14 T cell receptor beta chains sequenced from a single sample in a study of blood T cell repertoires in COVID-19. Clones were sequenced by immunoSEQ multiplex PCR, and TCRdb holds only the in-frame ones, with some missing. The sample contains some 500,000 clones, around 89% of which appear only once. The sample was PBMCs or T cells enriched from blood (not recorded which). The origin of the receptors is a woman in her 40s who had recovered from COVID-19.

The count of this clone is one. The same CDR3 arises from other DNA sequences in this sample as well. CDR3 region: CASSLRGLGQETQYF. The CDR3, as DNA: TGTGCCAGCAGCTTAAGAGGACTTGGCCAAGAGACCCAGTACTTC. The chain is built from TRBV7-2 and TRBJ2-5, with a possible D match to TRBD2 (5 bases). V was trimmed by 2 bases and J by 1 base, leaving 11 bases between them. Germline CDR1 and CDR2: SGHTA and FQGNSA. The CDR3 has 15 residues.

This clone was observed a handful of times. The rearrangement joins TRBV3-1 (or the pseudogene TRBV3-2) to TRBJ2-1, with TRBD2 matching 9 bases. CDR3 length equals 15 residues. With 6 bases clipped from V and 5 bases from J, the junction kept 8 bases outside the gene matches. Germline-derived CDR1 and CDR2 are LGHDT and YNNKEL (reference sequence). The CDR3 protein is CASRSRGGRDNEQFF. The CDR3 region has the DNA TGTGCCAGCAGATCTCGGGGCGGGAGGGACAATGAGCAGTTCTTC.

The chain is built from TRBV4-2 and TRBJ2-5, with D possibly matching TRBD2 (5 bases). V shed 1 base and J shed 3 bases, with 6 bases lying between them. The CDR3 runs 13 residues. Germline CDR1 LGHNA, CDR2 YNFKEQ. Here the CDR3 DNA reads TGTGCCAGCAGCCAAGTACTAGAAGAGACCCAGTACTTC. It yields the protein CASSQVLEETQYF.

The chain uses TRBV5-6 and TRBJ2-7, with 7 bases matching TRBD1. V was clipped by 4 bases and J by 2 bases; unmatched bases: 12. CDR1 and CDR2 from the germline V gene are SGHDT and YYEEEE. CDR3 length equals 16 residues. Here the CDR3 reads CASSDEFRTGPYEQYF. In DNA form, the CDR3 reads TGTGCCAGCAGCGACGAGTTTCGGACAGGACCCTACGAGCAGTACTTC.

V gene TRBV29-1 combines with J gene TRBJ1-1; D is uncertain. CDR1 is SQVTM, CDR2 ANQGSEA, per germline. The CDR3 length is 11 residues. V lost 3 bases and J 4 bases, leaving 6 bases between the germline ends. Written as DNA, the CDR3 is TGCAGCGTTGAGCGGAGCACTGAAGCTTTCTTT. The encoded protein is CSVERSTEAFF.

The J gene is TRBJ2-7, the V gene TRBV5-1; 7 nucleotides agree with TRBD1. Trimming at V came to 7 bases and at J to 5 bases, leaving 6 bases not matched to a gene. Germline V lookup: CDR1 SGHRS, CDR2 YFSETQ. The CDR3 loop spans 12 amino acids. CDR3: CASGRQGNEQYF. The CDR3 DNA is TGCGCCAGCGGCCGACAGGGCAACGAGCAGTACTTC. Filled out from reference TRBV5-1 and TRBJ2-7, the complete variable domain reads KAGVTQTPRYLIKTRGQQVTLSCSPISGHRSVSWYQQTPGQGLQFLFEYFSETQRNKGNFPGRFSGRQFSNSRSEMNVSTLELGDSALYLCASGRQGNEQYFGPGTRLTVT.

The chain combines TRBV2 with TRBJ2-7; D perhaps matches TRBD1 (6 bases). The germline gives CDR1 SNHLY, CDR2 FYNNEI. V was trimmed by 5 bases and J by 0 bases, leaving 14 bases between them. The CDR3 is 15 residues long. The CDR3 protein is CASSQGWGSSYEQYF. CDR3 DNA sequence: TGTGCCAGCAGTCAGGGGTGGGGGAGCTCCTACGAGCAGTACTTC.

The rearrangement joins TRBV18 to TRBJ2-1; a weak D match, TRBD1 (6 bases). The CDR3 is made up of 14 amino acids. From germline, CDR1 is KGHSH and CDR2 LQKENI. Deletions cut 2 bases from V and 5 bases from J, with 10 bases between. The CDR3 sequence is CASSPGTLHNEQFF. CDR3 sequence (DNA): TGTGCCAGCTCACCAGGGACACTACACAATGAGCAGTTCTTC.

This chain connects TRBV10-3 to TRBJ2-7; D may be TRBD1 (6 bases). CDR1 ENHRY and CDR2 SYGVKD come from the germline V gene. The CDR3 has 14 amino acids. Trimming took 10 bases from V and 0 from J, leaving 16 bases between them. CDR3 region: CATLTGHLSYEQYF. For the CDR3, the DNA is TGTGCCACCCTGACAGGACACCTCTCCTACGAGCAGTACTTC.

V gene TRBV7-6 combines with J gene TRBJ1-1, with D unclear. Germline V CDR1 and CDR2: SGHVS, FNYEAQ. V was shortened by 4 bases and J by 2 bases, with 8 bases between the two germline ends. This CDR3 contains 13 residues. The CDR3 bases are TGTGCCAGCAGCTCCACTAGAAACACTGAAGCTTTCTTT. It is translated as CASSSTRNTEAFF.

This sequence joins TRBV7-2 and TRBJ1-1, with no clear D. Per the germline V gene, CDR1 is SGHTA and CDR2 is FQGNSA. V lost 3 bases to trimming and J lost 8 bases, with 7 bases between them. The CDR3 runs to 11 residues. The CDR3: CASSFTGEAFF. In DNA form, the CDR3 reads TGTGCCAGCAGCTTTACGGGAGAAGCTTTCTTT.

J is TRBJ1-2 and V is TRBV10-2; TRBD1 matches at 8 bases. Trimming cost V 11 bases and J 2 bases; bases outside gene matches: 7. Germline loops: CDR1 WSHSY, CDR2 SAAADI. This CDR3 spans 13 amino acids. DNA of the CDR3: TGCGCCTCCCGGACAGGGAGAAACTATGGCTACACCTTC. It translates to CASRTGRNYGYTF.

The chain carries TRBV4-3 and TRBJ1-6, with 7 bases aligning to TRBD1. V dropped 4 bases and J dropped 10; count of bases not matched to a gene: 10. CDR3 length: 15 amino acids. Germline-derived CDR1 and CDR2 are LGHNA and YSLEER. The DNA for the CDR3 is TGCGCCAGCAGCCGAGGATCGGACAGGTTGTCACCCCTCCACTTT. Translating gives CASSRGSDRLSPLHF.

This clone was seen once. The CDR3 spells CSASRGLNTGELFF. DNA for the CDR3: TGCAGTGCTAGTCGGGGGTTGAACACCGGGGAGCTGTTTTTT. The chain couples TRBV20-1 to TRBJ2-2, with D possibly matching TRBD2 (6 bases). This CDR3 contains 14 residues. The V end lost 3 bases, the J end lost 1 base, and 9 bases lay between the germline ends. Per germline, CDR1 DFQATT and CDR2 SNEGSKA (reference sequence).